This T cell receptor (beta chain) was observed in a study of early T cells in non-severe SARS-CoV-2 infection. Study information: Sequencing of unsorted whole blood was done on bulk RNA, leaving chains unpaired.

TCRdb processed the 5' RACE reads anew with MiXCR; each CDR3 protein has one entry. The repertoire includes under 90,000 distinct CDR3 sequences, about 12% of them detected once, and around 6% sits in the top ten. The sample holds many counts of this clonotype. CDR1 is SQVTM, CDR2 ANQGSEA, per germline. V trimming: 6 bases; J trimming: 1 base; junction bases outside the gene matches: 5. The CDR3 runs 13 residues. The gene calls are TRBV29-1 and TRBJ1-1; the match to TRBD1 covers 7 bases. The clonotype was recovered from an adult who was a healthcare worker with PCR-confirmed SARS-CoV-2 infection or an uninfected control (not recorded which). The sequenced sample was whole blood. The CDR3 DNA reads TGCAGCGTCTCGACAGGGACGAACACTGAAGCTTTCTTT. This encodes CSVSTGTNTEAFF.